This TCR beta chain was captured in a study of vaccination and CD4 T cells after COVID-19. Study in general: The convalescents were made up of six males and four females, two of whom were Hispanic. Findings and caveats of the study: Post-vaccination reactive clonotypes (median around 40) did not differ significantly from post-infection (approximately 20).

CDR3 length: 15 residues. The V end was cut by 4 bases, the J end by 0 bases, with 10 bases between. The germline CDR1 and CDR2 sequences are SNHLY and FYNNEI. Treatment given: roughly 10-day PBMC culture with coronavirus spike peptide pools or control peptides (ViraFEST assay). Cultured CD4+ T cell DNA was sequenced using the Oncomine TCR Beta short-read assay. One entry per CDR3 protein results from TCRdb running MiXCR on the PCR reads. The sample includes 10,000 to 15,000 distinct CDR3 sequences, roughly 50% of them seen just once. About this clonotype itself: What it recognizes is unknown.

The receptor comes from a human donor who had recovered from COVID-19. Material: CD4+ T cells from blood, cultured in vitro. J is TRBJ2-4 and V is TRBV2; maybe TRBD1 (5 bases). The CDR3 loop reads CASSVKGLAKNIQYF. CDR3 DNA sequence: TGTGCCAGCAGTGTTAAGGGGCTAGCCAAAAACATTCAGTACTTC.